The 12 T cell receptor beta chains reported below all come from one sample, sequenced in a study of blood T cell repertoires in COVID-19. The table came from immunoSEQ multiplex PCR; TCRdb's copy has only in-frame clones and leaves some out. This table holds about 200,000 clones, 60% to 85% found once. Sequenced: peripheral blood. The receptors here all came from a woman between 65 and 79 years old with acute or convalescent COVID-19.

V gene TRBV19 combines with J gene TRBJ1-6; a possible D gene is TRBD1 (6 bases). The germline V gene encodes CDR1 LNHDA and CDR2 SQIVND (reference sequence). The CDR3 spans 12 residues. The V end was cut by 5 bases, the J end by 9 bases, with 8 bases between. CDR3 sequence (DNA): TGTGCCAGTAGTCAGGGGAGTTCACCCCTCCACTTT. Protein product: CASSQGSSPLHF.

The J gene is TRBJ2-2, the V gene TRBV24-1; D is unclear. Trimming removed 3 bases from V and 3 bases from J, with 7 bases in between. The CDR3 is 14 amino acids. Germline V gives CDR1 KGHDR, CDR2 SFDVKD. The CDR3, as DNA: TGTGCCACCAGTGATGGCCCCGACACCGGGGAGCTGTTTTTT. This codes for CATSDGPDTGELFF.

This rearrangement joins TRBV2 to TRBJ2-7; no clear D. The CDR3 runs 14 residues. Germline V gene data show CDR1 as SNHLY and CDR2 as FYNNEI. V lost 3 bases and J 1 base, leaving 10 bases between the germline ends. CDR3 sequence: CASSDSRMSYEQYF. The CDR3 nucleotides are TGTGCCAGCAGTGACTCCCGTATGTCCTACGAGCAGTACTTC.

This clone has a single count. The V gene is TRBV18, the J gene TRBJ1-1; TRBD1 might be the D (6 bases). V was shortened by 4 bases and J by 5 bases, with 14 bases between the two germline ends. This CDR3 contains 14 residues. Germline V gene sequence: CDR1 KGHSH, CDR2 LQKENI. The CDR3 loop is CASSHKGGMTEAFF. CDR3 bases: TGTGCCAGCTCACATAAGGGGGGGATGACTGAAGCTTTCTTT.

Here the CDR3 DNA reads TGTGCCAGCAGTTACCGGGGGAACACCGGGGAGCTGTTTTTT. This codes for CASSYRGNTGELFF. J is TRBJ2-2 and V is TRBV6-2 or TRBV6-3; D possibly corresponds to TRBD2 (5 bases). Looked up from germline, CDR1 is MNHEY and CDR2 is SVGEGT. The CDR3 runs to 14 residues. Trimming cost V 2 bases and J 1 base, with 5 bases left between them.

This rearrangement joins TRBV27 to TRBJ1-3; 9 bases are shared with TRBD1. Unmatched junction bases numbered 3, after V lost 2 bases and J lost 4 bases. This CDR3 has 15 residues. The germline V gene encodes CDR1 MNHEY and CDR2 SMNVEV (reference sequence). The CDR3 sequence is CASSLGTGMGNTIYF. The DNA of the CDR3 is TGTGCCAGCAGTTTAGGGACAGGGATGGGAAACACCATATATTTT.

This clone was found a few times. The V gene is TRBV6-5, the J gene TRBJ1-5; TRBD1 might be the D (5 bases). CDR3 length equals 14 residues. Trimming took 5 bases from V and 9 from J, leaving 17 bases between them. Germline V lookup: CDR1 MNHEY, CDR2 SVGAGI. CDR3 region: CASSTAGRASPQHF. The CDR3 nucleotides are TGTGCCAGCAGTACAGCGGGCAGGGCATCGCCCCAGCATTTT.

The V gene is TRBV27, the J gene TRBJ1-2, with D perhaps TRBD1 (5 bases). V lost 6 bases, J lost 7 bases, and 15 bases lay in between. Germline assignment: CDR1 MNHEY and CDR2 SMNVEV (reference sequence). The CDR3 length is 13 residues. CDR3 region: CASRGGGERGYTF. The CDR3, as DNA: TGTGCCAGCAGAGGAGGAGGGGAGCGTGGCTACACCTTC.

This CDR3 is CASSYGGDGGQPQHF. In DNA, the CDR3 is TGTGCCAGCAGTTACGGTGGGGACGGGGGTCAGCCCCAGCATTTT. The J gene is TRBJ1-5, the V gene TRBV6-2 or TRBV6-3, with D perhaps matching TRBD1 (5 bases). The CDR3 extends over 15 amino acids. Trimming left V 2 bases short and J 6 bases short, with 14 bases between. In germline, CDR1 is MNHEY, CDR2 SVGEGT.

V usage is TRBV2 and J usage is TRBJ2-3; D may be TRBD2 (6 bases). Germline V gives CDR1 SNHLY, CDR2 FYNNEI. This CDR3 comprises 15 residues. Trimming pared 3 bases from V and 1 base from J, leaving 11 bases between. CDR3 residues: CASSEAGKGTDTQYF. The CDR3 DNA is TGTGCCAGCAGTGAGGCGGGGAAGGGCACAGATACGCAGTATTTT.

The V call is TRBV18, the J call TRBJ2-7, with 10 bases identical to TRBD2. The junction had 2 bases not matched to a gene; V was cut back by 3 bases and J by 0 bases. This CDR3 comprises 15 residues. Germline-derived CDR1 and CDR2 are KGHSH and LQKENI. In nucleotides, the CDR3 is TGTGCCAGCTCACCCGGGACTAGCGTCTCCTACGAGCAGTACTTC. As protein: CASSPGTSVSYEQYF.

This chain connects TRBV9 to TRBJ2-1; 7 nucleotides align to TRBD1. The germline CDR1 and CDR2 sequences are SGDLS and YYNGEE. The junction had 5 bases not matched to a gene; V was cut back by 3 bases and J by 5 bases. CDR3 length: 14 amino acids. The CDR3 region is CASSDTGTDNEQFF. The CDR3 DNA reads TGTGCCAGCAGCGACACCGGGACAGACAATGAGCAGTTCTTC.